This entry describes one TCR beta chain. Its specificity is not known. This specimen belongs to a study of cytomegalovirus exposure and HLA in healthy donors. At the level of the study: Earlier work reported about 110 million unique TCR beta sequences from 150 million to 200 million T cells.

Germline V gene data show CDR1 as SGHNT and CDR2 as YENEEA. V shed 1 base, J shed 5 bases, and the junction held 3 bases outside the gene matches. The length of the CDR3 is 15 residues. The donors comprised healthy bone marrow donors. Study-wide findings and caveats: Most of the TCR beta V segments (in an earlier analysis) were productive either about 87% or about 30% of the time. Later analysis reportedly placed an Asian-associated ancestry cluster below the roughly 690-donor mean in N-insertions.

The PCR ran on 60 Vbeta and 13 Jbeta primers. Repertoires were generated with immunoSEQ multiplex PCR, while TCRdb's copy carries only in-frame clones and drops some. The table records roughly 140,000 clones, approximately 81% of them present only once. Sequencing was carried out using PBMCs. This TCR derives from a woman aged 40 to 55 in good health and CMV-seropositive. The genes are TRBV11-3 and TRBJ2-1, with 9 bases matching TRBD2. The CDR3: CASSLGGGGHNEQFF. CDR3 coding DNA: TGTGCCAGCAGCTTAGGCGGGGGGGGCCACAATGAGCAGTTCTTC.